The next 25 T cell receptor beta chains were all read from a single sample in a study of immune characterization of retroperitoneal liposarcoma. TCRdb reprocessed the PCR reads with MiXCR, giving one entry per CDR3 protein. Seen here are approximately 7,100 distinct CDR3 sequences, under 30% observed once, and the top ten hold around 15%. Material for sequencing was blood. The origin of the receptors is a male donor with retroperitoneal liposarcoma.

This chain uses TRBV6-6 with TRBJ1-4, with 9 bases fitting TRBD1. The V gene end was trimmed by 6 bases and the J gene end by 7 bases; junction bases not matched to a gene: 6. The CDR3 sequence is 14 residues long. Germline values: CDR1 MNHNY, CDR2 SVGAGI (reference sequence). The CDR3 sequence is CASSAGTGSEKLFF. The DNA of the CDR3 is TGTGCCAGCAGCGCCGGGACAGGGAGTGAAAAACTGTTTTTT.

This clonotype was seen a handful of times. The CDR3 loop is CASSFRLAGAHEQYF. DNA for the CDR3: TGTGCCAGCAGCTTCAGACTAGCGGGAGCGCACGAGCAGTACTTC. J is TRBJ2-1 and V is TRBV6-5, with 12 bases identical to TRBD2. Judging by the DNA end, TRBJ2-7 fits better; the J call may be wrong. This CDR3 comprises 15 residues. Germline assignment: CDR1 MNHEY and CDR2 SVGAGI.

This clonotype was seen a handful of times. The chain carries TRBV6-5 and TRBJ1-4; D unclear. Germline V gene lookup returns CDR1 MNHEY and CDR2 SVGAGI. V lost 6 bases, J lost 4 bases, and 12 bases lay in between. The CDR3 length is 14 residues. The CDR3 DNA reads as TGTGCCAGCAGGGGAAACTTAGATAATGAAAAACTGTTTTTT. This encodes CASRGNLDNEKLFF.

CDR3 nucleotides: TGTGCCAGCAGGCGGAATCAAGAGACCCAGTACTTC. Translation: CASRRNQETQYF. The chain joins TRBV12-3 or TRBV12-4 to TRBJ2-5; D unresolved. V lost 6 bases and J lost 2, with 7 bases in between. The CDR3 runs to 12 residues.

This clonotype was seen repeatedly, ten times or more. This chain uses TRBV6-1 with TRBJ2-2; possible D gene TRBD1, 5 bases. Looked up from germline, CDR1 is MNHNS and CDR2 is SASEGT. The CDR3 totals 14 residues. V was clipped by 2 bases and J by 5 bases, with 9 bases between them. The CDR3 bases are TGTGCCAGCAGTGAATTTAGGGGTACCGGGGAGCTGTTTTTT. It encodes CASSEFRGTGELFF.

The chain links TRBV12-3 or TRBV12-4 to TRBJ2-3, with D unclear. Trimming pared 7 bases from V and 2 bases from J, leaving 16 bases between. The CDR3 is 15 residues long. The CDR3 region is CASTPPGTLTDTQYF. The DNA for the CDR3 is TGTGCCAGCACACCGCCAGGAACCCTCACAGATACGCAGTATTTT.

This clonotype is medium-sized in the sample. The V and J genes are TRBV11-3 and TRBJ1-1, with D possibly TRBD1 on 5 matching bases. V lost 5 bases to trimming and J lost 0 bases, with 10 bases between them. This CDR3 is 14 amino acids long. Germline V CDR1 and CDR2: SGHNT, YENEEA. Written as DNA, the CDR3 is TGTGCCAGCAGCATAAGACAGATGAACACTGAAGCTTTCTTT. Translation: CASSIRQMNTEAFF.

This clonotype ranks as medium-sized. This chain connects TRBV6-1 to TRBJ2-5; 14 bases are shared with TRBD2. Germline V gene lookup returns CDR1 MNHNS and CDR2 SASEGT. V gave up 5 bases and J gave up 3 bases; unmatched junction bases: 2. This CDR3 comprises 15 residues. CDR3 amino acids: CASSLGLAGEETQYF. The DNA of the CDR3 is TGTGCCAGCAGTTTGGGACTAGCGGGAGAAGAGACCCAGTACTTC.

This clonotype occurred a few times. This chain connects TRBV4-1 to TRBJ2-3; TRBD2 matches at 12 bases. The junction had 7 bases not matched to a gene; V was cut back by 3 bases and J by 0 bases. CDR3 length: 18 amino acids. Germline V gene lookup returns CDR1 MGHRA and CDR2 YSYEKL. CDR3 sequence: CASSQPPGLAGSTDTQYF. CDR3 nucleotides: TGCGCCAGCAGCCAGCCCCCAGGACTAGCGGGAAGCACAGATACGCAGTATTTT.

This clonotype came up once. The chain uses TRBV5-4 and TRBJ2-5, with a tentative D call TRBD1 (6 bases). The CDR3 totals 14 residues. V was cut by 5 bases and J by 0 bases, with 11 bases left in between. CDR1 is SGHNT, CDR2 YYREEE, per germline (reference sequence). CDR3 amino acids: CASRLDSDQETQYF. The CDR3 DNA sequence: TGTGCCAGCAGACTGGACAGTGACCAAGAGACCCAGTACTTC.

Relative to its sample, this clonotype is medium-sized. The genes are TRBV6-6 and TRBJ2-6; D is unclear. This CDR3 region has 14 residues. V shed 1 base and J shed 1 base, with 2 bases lying between them. Germline loops: CDR1 MNHNY, CDR2 SVGAGI (reference sequence). CDR3 region: CASSYWSGANVLTF. CDR3 sequence (DNA): TGTGCCAGCAGTTACTGGTCTGGGGCCAACGTCCTGACTTTC.

Within the sample, this clonotype is medium-sized. The V gene is TRBV6-4, the J gene TRBJ2-3, with no clear D. The germline gives CDR1 MRHNA, CDR2 SNTAGT. The V end lost 3 bases, the J end lost 8 bases, and 24 bases lay between the germline ends. There are 17 residues in the CDR3. The CDR3 spells CASSDPRTRLKRGTQYF. The CDR3 DNA follows: TGTGCCAGCAGTGATCCCCGGACCCGGTTGAAGAGAGGTACGCAGTATTTT.

V is TRBV7-2 and J is TRBJ2-3; 13 nucleotides align to TRBD2. The trim removed 4 bases at V and 1 base at J, leaving 8 bases unmatched. Germline V CDR1 and CDR2: SGHTA, FQGNSA. CDR3 length: 18 amino acids. The CDR3 DNA reads as TGTGCCAGCAGCTCCTATCGGACTAGCGGGAGTCGCACAGATACGCAGTATTTT. This translates into CASSSYRTSGSRTDTQYF.

This chain uses TRBV6-6 with TRBJ1-3; TRBD1 agrees at 7 bases. Germline CDR1 and CDR2: MNHNY and SVGAGI (reference sequence). The V segment lost 0 bases and the J segment 2 bases; nucleotides outside the gene matches: 1. The CDR3 spans 15 residues. The CDR3 sequence: CASSYSGGAGNTIYF. CDR3 sequence (DNA): TGTGCCAGCAGTTACTCAGGGGGCGCTGGAAACACCATATATTTT.

CDR3 region: CASSQGKSRGRNEKLFF. The CDR3 DNA reads as TGCGCCAGCAGCCAAGGCAAAAGCAGGGGACGGAATGAAAAACTGTTTTTT. V and J are TRBV4-1 and TRBJ1-4; maybe TRBD1 (6 bases). This CDR3 is built from 17 residues. Trimming stripped 1 base from V and 5 bases from J, with 17 bases between. Looked up from germline, CDR1 is MGHRA and CDR2 is YSYEKL.

CDR3 coding DNA: TGTGCCAGCAGTGAAAAGGGAGGGACAGGGTTTCCAGATACGCAGTATTTT. Encoded protein: CASSEKGGTGFPDTQYF. This chain joins TRBV6-1 and TRBJ2-3; 9 bases are a match to TRBD1. The CDR3 has 17 amino acids. The germline gives CDR1 MNHNS, CDR2 SASEGT. V was clipped by 2 bases and J by 4 bases; unmatched bases: 10.

This chain uses TRBV6-1 with TRBJ2-3; D is perhaps TRBD1 (5 bases). V lost 3 bases and J 5 bases, leaving 12 bases between the germline ends. Per germline, CDR1 MNHNS and CDR2 SASEGT. The CDR3 is made up of 14 amino acids. DNA for the CDR3: TGTGCCAGCAGTGATGGGGCGTCTGGAGATACGCAGTATTTT. It codes for CASSDGASGDTQYF.

J is TRBJ1-1 and V is TRBV3-1, with 7 bases that match TRBD1. Losses at the gene ends were 8 bases for V and 3 bases for J; bases not matched to a gene: 6. This CDR3 is built from 13 residues. Germline V CDR1 and CDR2: LGHDT, YNNKEL (reference sequence). The CDR3 region has the DNA TGTGCCAGCGGAGGGGGCTCTCACACTGAAGCTTTCTTT. As protein: CASGGGSHTEAFF.

The V and J genes are TRBV4-1 and TRBJ2-3, with 8 bases matching TRBD2. The CDR3 loop spans 16 amino acids. Looked up from germline, CDR1 is MGHRA and CDR2 is YSYEKL. Trimming took 1 base from V and 0 from J; bases not matched to a gene: 3. CDR3 protein: CASSQGPSGSTDTQYF. DNA of the CDR3: TGCGCCAGCAGCCAAGGGCCTAGCGGGAGCACAGATACGCAGTATTTT.

The chain joins TRBV11-3 to TRBJ2-1, with TRBD2 matching 8 bases. Germline loops: CDR1 SGHNT, CDR2 YENEEA. This CDR3 is built from 15 residues. V trimming: 6 bases; J trimming: 5 bases; junction bases outside the gene matches: 9. Here the CDR3 reads CASSPAGGYDNEQFF. The DNA of the CDR3 is TGTGCCAGCAGTCCCGCGGGGGGTTACGACAATGAGCAGTTCTTC.

This clonotype ranks as medium-sized. Germline and junction disagree at one end, which may indicate a read error. The chain employs TRBV6-1 and TRBJ1-2; D remains unclear. The CDR3 runs to 13 residues. Germline CDR1 MNHNS, CDR2 SASEGT. In DNA, the CDR3 is TGTGCCAGCAGTGAGGGAATTTTCTATCGCTACACCTTC. Protein sequence: CASSEGIFYRYTF.

This clonotype came up a few times. The chain employs TRBV4-1 and TRBJ1-1; D possibly corresponds to TRBD1 (5 bases). CDR3 size: 15 residues. Trimming shortened V by 4 bases and J by 1 base, and 13 bases separated the two germline ends. Germline lookup yields CDR1 MGHRA and CDR2 YSYEKL. The CDR3 DNA is TGCGCCAGCAGCCTTCCGGGACGGTCGAACACTGAAGCTTTCTTT. It codes for CASSLPGRSNTEAFF.

The V and J genes are TRBV30 and TRBJ2-2; 9 nucleotides line up with TRBD2. V shed 3 bases and J 2 bases; nucleotides not matched to a gene: 7. The CDR3 is made up of 16 amino acids. The V gene's germline CDR1 is GTSNPN and CDR2 SVGIG (reference sequence). CDR3 sequence reads: CAWRDQTSGNTGELFF. CDR3 in DNA: TGTGCCTGGAGAGACCAGACTAGCGGTAACACCGGGGAGCTGTTTTTT. Full variable domain (rest looked up from reference TRBV30 and TRBJ2-2): SQTIHQWPATLVQPVGSPLSLECTVEGTSNPNLYWYRQAAGRGLQLLFYSVGIGQISSEVPQNLSASRPQDRQFILSSKKLLLSDSGFYLCAWRDQTSGNTGELFFGEGSRLTVL.

Relative to its sample, this clonotype is large. This sequence joins TRBV6-1 and TRBJ2-2, with D uncertain. Looked up from germline, CDR1 is MNHNS and CDR2 is SASEGT. The CDR3 has 14 residues. With 7 bases removed from V and 1 base from J, the gap between germline ends came to 10 bases. The CDR3: CASTVFKNTGELFF. DNA for the CDR3: TGTGCCAGCACCGTATTCAAGAACACCGGGGAGCTGTTTTTT.

By frequency in the sample, this clonotype is medium-sized. The chain recombines TRBV6-1 with TRBJ1-1; 11 bases map to TRBD1. The V segment lost 1 base and the J segment 5 bases; nucleotides outside the gene matches: 6. Germline V lookup: CDR1 MNHNS, CDR2 SASEGT. The CDR3 totals 16 residues. As DNA, the CDR3 is TGTGCCAGCAGTGAAGGGACAGGGGGCCGGAGGACTGAAGCTTTCTTT. It encodes CASSEGTGGRRTEAFF.